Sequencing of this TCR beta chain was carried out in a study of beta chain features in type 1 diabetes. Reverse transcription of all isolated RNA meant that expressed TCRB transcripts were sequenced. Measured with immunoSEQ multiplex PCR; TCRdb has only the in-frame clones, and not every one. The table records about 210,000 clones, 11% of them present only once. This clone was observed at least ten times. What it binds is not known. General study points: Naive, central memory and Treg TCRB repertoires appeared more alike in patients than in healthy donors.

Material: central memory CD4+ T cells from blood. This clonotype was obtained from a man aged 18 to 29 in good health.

CDR3 loop: CASSSTGQDHEQYF. CDR3 in DNA: TGTGCCAGCAGTTCTACGGGACAGGACCACGAGCAGTACTTC. V is TRBV5-5 and J is TRBJ2-7; 8 nucleotides line up with TRBD1. CDR3 size: 14 residues. V shed 5 bases, J shed 5 bases, and the junction held 9 bases outside the gene matches. Germline assignment: CDR1 SGHKS and CDR2 YYEKEE (reference sequence).